This T cell receptor beta chain is drawn from a study of T-cell memory formation after mild COVID-19. V was trimmed by 5 bases and J by 10 bases, leaving 23 bases between them. CDR1 and CDR2 from the germline V gene are SGHAT and FQNNGV. This CDR3 spans 15 amino acids. TCRdb independently ran MiXCR on the 5' RACE reads; one entry per CDR3 protein. The sample has roughly 580,000 distinct CDR3 sequences; more than 15% are singletons. The receptor was derived from an adult woman who had mild COVID-19 (a few samples of this study predate the infection). Cell type and time point are not known. The chain recombines TRBV11-2 with TRBJ1-1; D might be TRBD1 (5 bases). What was sequenced was PBMCs or a T cell subset sorted from them (not recorded which). CDR3 in DNA: TGTGCCAGCAGCGCACCCGGGGGTACCCCCACGGGAGCTTTCTTT. Residues: CASSAPGGTPTGAFF. Drawing the rest from reference TRBV11-2 and TRBJ1-1, the complete variable domain is EAGVAQSPRYKIIEKRQSVAFWCNPISGHATLYWYQQILGQGPKLLIQFQNNGVVDDSQLPKDRFSAERLKGVDSTLKIQPAKLEDSAVYLCASSAPGGTPTGAFFGQGTRLTVV.